Presented here are 26 T cell receptor beta chains from one specimen sequenced in a study of blood T cells in healthy people across ages. PCR was performed a second time for roughly 7 to 11 cycles using a sample-barcoded 5' primer and a J-beta primer mix. A single record per CDR3 protein comes from TCRdb applying MiXCR to the 5' RACE reads. Of approximately 800,000 distinct CDR3 sequences in the sample, approximately 24% were seen once. These sequences were also reported in another study, on T cells of mothers and their children.

Sample: blood. Receptors were obtained from a boy under 18 in good health.

The chain has TRBV10-2 and TRBJ1-1, with D possibly being TRBD1 (5 bases). Germline-derived CDR1 and CDR2 are WSHSY and SAAADI. This CDR3 is 12 amino acids long. V lost 6 bases to trimming and J lost 5 bases, with 10 bases between them. The CDR3 loop reads CASRGQGTEAFF. In nucleotides, the CDR3 is TGCGCCAGCAGGGGGCAAGGAACTGAAGCTTTCTTT.

The V gene is TRBV7-2, the J gene TRBJ2-1; 12 bases map to TRBD1. This CDR3 contains 15 residues. The V gene end was trimmed by 5 bases and the J gene end by 10 bases; junction bases not matched to a gene: 9. CDR1 SGHTA and CDR2 FQGNSA come from the germline V gene. CDR3 residues: CASSPTGTGGYEQFF. DNA of the CDR3: TGTGCCAGCAGCCCGACCGGGACAGGGGGCTACGAGCAGTTCTTC.

This clonotype has more than one count but fewer than ten. The chain combines TRBV5-1 with TRBJ2-4; no reliable D call. The germline CDR1 and CDR2 sequences are SGHRS and YFSETQ. The CDR3 sequence is 13 residues long. Trimming shortened V by 6 bases and J by 8 bases, and 15 bases separated the two germline ends. CDR3 sequence: CASNSLSDDIQYF. The CDR3 nucleotides are TGCGCCAGCAACTCGCTCAGCGATGACATTCAGTACTTC.

This clonotype showed up just once. The chain couples TRBV6-5 to TRBJ2-7; D is undetermined. The germline gives CDR1 MNHEY, CDR2 SVGAGI. This CDR3 has 16 amino acids. Deletions cut 0 bases from V and 1 base from J, with 13 bases between. CDR3 DNA: TGTGCCAGCAGTTACTCGTTTTTGGGCAAGTCCTACGAGCAGTACTTC. Residues: CASSYSFLGKSYEQYF.

The gene calls are TRBV5-1 and TRBJ2-2; 9 bases agree with TRBD2. CDR1 SGHRS and CDR2 YFSETQ come from the germline V gene. The CDR3 contains 16 residues. With 1 base clipped from V and 4 bases from J, the junction kept 5 bases outside the gene matches. This chain's CDR3 is CASSLLERGATGELFF. In DNA, the CDR3 is TGCGCCAGCAGCTTGTTGGAGCGGGGGGCCACCGGGGAGCTGTTTTTT.

The chain recombines TRBV7-2 with TRBJ1-2; D is unclear. V lost 5 bases to trimming and J lost 6 bases, with 7 bases between them. Germline-derived CDR1 and CDR2 are SGHTA and FQGNSA. The CDR3 extends over 11 amino acids. The CDR3 loop is CASSPGNGYTF. The CDR3 region has the DNA TGTGCCAGCAGCCCCGGTAATGGCTACACCTTC. Variable domain in full (rest from reference TRBV7-2 and TRBJ1-2): GAGVSQSPSNKVTEKGKDVELRCDPISGHTALYWYRQSLGQGLEFLIYFQGNSAPDKSGLPSDRFSAERTGGSVSTLTIQRTQQEDSAVYLCASSPGNGYTFGSGTRLTVV.

V and J are TRBV20-1 and TRBJ1-1; D might be TRBD1 (5 bases). V lost 3 bases to trimming and J lost 1 base, with 12 bases between them. Germline loops: CDR1 DFQATT, CDR2 SNEGSKA (reference sequence). CDR3 length: 14 amino acids. In DNA form, the CDR3 reads TGCAGTGCTAGCTGGGGGGGGGAGAACACTGAAGCTTTCTTT. Amino acids: CSASWGGENTEAFF.

This clonotype was counted a few times. The chain recombines TRBV5-1 with TRBJ1-1; D not certain. The CDR3 spans 15 residues. V shed 4 bases and J shed 1 base, with 14 bases lying between them. Per germline, CDR1 SGHRS and CDR2 YFSETQ. CDR3 residues: CASSRSGAGNTEAFF. The CDR3 nucleotides read TGCGCCAGCAGCCGAAGTGGCGCCGGGAACACTGAAGCTTTCTTT.

The V and J genes are TRBV5-1 and TRBJ2-2; tentatively, D is TRBD1 or TRBD2 (7 bases each). Germline assignment: CDR1 SGHRS and CDR2 YFSETQ. The CDR3 runs 16 residues. Trimming left V 4 bases short and J 6 bases short, with 19 bases between. CDR3 region: CASSHAGAGGAGELFF. The CDR3 region has the DNA TGCGCCAGCAGCCATGCGGGGGCAGGGGGAGCCGGGGAGCTGTTTTTT.

This chain connects TRBV20-1 to TRBJ2-7; no reliable D call. This CDR3 has 12 residues. V shed 3 bases and J shed 5 bases, with 11 bases lying between them. The V gene's germline CDR1 is DFQATT and CDR2 SNEGSKA (reference sequence). The DNA for the CDR3 is TGCAGTGCTAGTGCAGGCGGCCACGAGCAGTACTTC. Translation gives CSASAGGHEQYF.

The rearrangement links TRBV2 to TRBJ2-5, with D unclear. The J call is in doubt because the DNA end fits TRBJ2-7 better. CDR1 is SNHLY and CDR2 is FYNNEI in the germline V gene. This CDR3 has 15 amino acids. The CDR3 is CASSEAQSGAYEQYF. The CDR3 nucleotides read TGTGCCAGCAGTGAAGCTCAGAGTGGAGCCTACGAGCAGTACTTC.

The table lists this clonotype with a few counts. This chain uses TRBV5-1 with TRBJ1-2; 8 bases line up with TRBD1. This CDR3 comprises 17 residues. Germline assignment: CDR1 SGHRS and CDR2 YFSETQ. Germline trimming cut 4 bases from V and 4 bases from J; bases unmatched to any gene: 15. CDR3 nucleotide sequence: TGCGCCAGCAGCCCGACCTCCCCCGGACAGGGCTCCTATGGCTACACCTTC. Translated, it gives CASSPTSPGQGSYGYTF.

This clonotype was seen more than once but under ten times. This chain links TRBV5-1 with TRBJ2-7, with 9 positions matching TRBD1. This CDR3 has 16 residues. The germline V gene encodes CDR1 SGHRS and CDR2 YFSETQ. Germline trimming cut 4 bases from V and 2 bases from J; bases unmatched to any gene: 10. CDR3 DNA: TGCGCCAGCAGCGGCCCATCCGGGACAGGGACCTACGAGCAGTACTTC. It yields the protein CASSGPSGTGTYEQYF.

The rearrangement links TRBV14 to TRBJ2-1; perhaps TRBD2 as D (5 bases). Germline CDR1 SGHDN, CDR2 FVKESK. Deletions cut 4 bases from V and 8 bases from J, with 12 bases between. This CDR3 contains 13 residues. This chain's CDR3 is CASSLFSAYEQFF. In DNA form, the CDR3 reads TGTGCCAGCAGCCTATTTAGCGCGTATGAGCAGTTCTTC.

This clonotype was observed at least ten times. The rearrangement links TRBV5-1 to TRBJ2-5, with 7 bases fitting TRBD1. The CDR3 consists of 16 residues. Trimming removed 3 bases from V and 1 base from J; junction bases left unmatched: 9. The germline CDR1 and CDR2 sequences are SGHRS and YFSETQ. The CDR3 nucleotides are TGCGCCAGCAGCTCCCTCCCCGGGACAGTCCAAGAGACCCAGTACTTC. It encodes CASSSLPGTVQETQYF.

The chain couples TRBV14 to TRBJ1-1; the match to TRBD1 covers 11 bases. V dropped 2 bases and J dropped 6; count of bases not matched to a gene: 8. The CDR3 sequence is 16 residues long. Germline V gives CDR1 SGHDN, CDR2 FVKESK. This CDR3 reads CASSQWTGGRLAEAFF. CDR3 nucleotide sequence: TGTGCCAGCAGCCAATGGACAGGGGGCAGATTGGCTGAAGCTTTCTTT. The entire variable domain, with the rest obtained from reference TRBV14 and TRBJ1-1, is as follows: EAGVTQFPSHSVIEKGQTVTLRCDPISGHDNLYWYRRVMGKEIKFLLHFVKESKQDESGMPNNRFLAERTGGTYSTLKVQPAELEDSGVYFCASSQWTGGRLAEAFFGQGTRLTVV.

The chain is built from TRBV18 and TRBJ1-3; D is unclear. Trimming took 5 bases from V and 2 from J, leaving 22 bases between them. CDR1 and CDR2 (germline): KGHSH, LQKENI. CDR3 size: 18 residues. This chain's CDR3 is CASSSPSNSLGAGNTIYF. CDR3 nucleotide sequence: TGTGCCAGCTCATCGCCTTCAAACTCTCTGGGTGCTGGAAACACCATATATTTT. Supplemented by reference TRBV18 and TRBJ1-3, the full variable domain reads NAGVMQNPRHLVRRRGQEARLRCSPMKGHSHVYWYRQLPEEGLKFMVYLQKENIIDESGMPKERFSAEFPKEGPSILRIQQVVRGDSAAYFCASSSPSNSLGAGNTIYFGEGSWLTVV.

This clonotype was observed a handful of times. CDR3 sequence: CSAGGGAGSQETQYF. In DNA form, the CDR3 reads TGCAGTGCCGGAGGGGGGGCCGGTAGCCAAGAGACCCAGTACTTC. J is TRBJ2-5 and V is TRBV20-1; maybe TRBD2 (7 bases). Germline assignment: CDR1 DFQATT and CDR2 SNEGSKA (reference sequence). Trimming left V 6 bases short and J 1 base short, with 18 bases between. The CDR3 runs 15 residues.

This sequence joins TRBV9 and TRBJ2-7, with 10 bases that match TRBD2. CDR3 size: 13 residues. From germline, CDR1 is SGDLS and CDR2 YYNGEE. V lost 6 bases to trimming and J lost 6 bases; unmatched junction nucleotides: 6. The DNA for the CDR3 is TGTGCCAGCACCTCGGGACTAGCGAGCGAGCAGTACTTC. It translates to CASTSGLASEQYF. Full variable domain (rest looked up from reference TRBV9 and TRBJ2-7): DSGVTQTPKHLITATGQRVTLRCSPRSGDLSVYWYQQSLDQGLQFLIQYYNGEERAKGNILERFSAQQFPDLHSELNLSSLELGDSALYFCASTSGLASEQYFGPGTRLTVT.

This clonotype showed up just a few times. The V and J genes are TRBV11-2 and TRBJ1-3; D may be TRBD1 (5 bases). The germline V gene has CDR1 SGHAT and CDR2 FQNNGV. V was trimmed by 5 bases and J by 2 bases, leaving 16 bases between them. This CDR3 spans 16 amino acids. The CDR3 DNA reads as TGTGCCAGCAGCCAAGACCGGGGGATTGCTGGAAACACCATATATTTT. This encodes CASSQDRGIAGNTIYF.

In regard to this clonotype: The CDR3 does not close with the conserved phenylalanine or tryptophan, likely indicating a read error. This chain joins TRBV6-1 and TRBJ2-1; 7 nucleotides match TRBD1. The CDR3 length is 17 residues. The V and J ends lost 1 base and 2 bases, in that order; junction bases with no gene match: 8. From germline, CDR1 is MNHNS and CDR2 SASEGT. The CDR3 spells CASSEEGGIITYNEQFL. The CDR3 bases are TGTGCCAGCAGTGAAGAAGGGGGCATTATCACCTACAATGAGCAGTTCCTC.

The genes are TRBV4-2 and TRBJ2-2; D possibly corresponds to TRBD2 (6 bases). The V and J ends lost 4 bases and 7 bases respectively, with 10 bases between them. The germline CDR1 and CDR2 sequences are LGHNA and YNFKEQ. This CDR3 contains 13 residues. This CDR3 is CASSRLEVGELFF. The CDR3 nucleotides read TGTGCCAGCAGCCGACTAGAAGTCGGGGAGCTGTTTTTT.

Worth noting for this clonotype: A read error may account for a junction end that differs from germline. This chain connects TRBV12-3 or TRBV12-4 to TRBJ2-5; tentatively, D is TRBD1 (6 bases). The J call is in doubt because the DNA end fits TRBJ2-7 better. The CDR3 contains 14 residues. CDR3 amino acids: CAISLRTRGYEQYF. The DNA of the CDR3 is TGTGCCATCAGTTTACGTACCAGGGGCTACGAGCAGTACTTC.

J is TRBJ1-4 and V is TRBV2; D is undetermined. Per germline, CDR1 SNHLY and CDR2 FYNNEI. The CDR3 runs to 14 residues. Deletions cut 3 bases from V and 4 bases from J, with 9 bases between. The CDR3 sequence is CASSDRSDNEKLFF. The CDR3 DNA reads as TGTGCCAGCAGTGATCGGTCGGATAATGAAAAACTGTTTTTT.

The chain carries TRBV4-2 and TRBJ2-3; either TRBD1 or TRBD2 may fit D (6 bases each). Germline V gene lookup returns CDR1 LGHNA and CDR2 YNFKEQ. V lost 4 bases to trimming and J lost 10 bases, with 12 bases between them. This CDR3 has 12 residues. The CDR3 nucleotides read TGTGCCAGCAGCCTTGAGGGGGGTGCGCAGTATTTT. Translation gives CASSLEGGAQYF.

The chain combines TRBV29-1 with TRBJ2-3, with 7 bases matching TRBD2. The CDR3 contains 13 residues. Germline V gene sequence: CDR1 SQVTM, CDR2 ANQGSEA. Trimming cost V 7 bases and J 5 bases; bases outside gene matches: 9. The CDR3 coding sequence is TGCAGCGCCCCCCCGGGGGGAAGAGATACGCAGTATTTT. This translates into CSAPPGGRDTQYF.